Each of the 19 T cell receptor beta chains below was sequenced from the same sample in a study of Tregs in tolerant kidney transplant recipients. Clones were sequenced by immunoSEQ multiplex PCR, and TCRdb holds only the in-frame ones, with some missing. The sample yields 240,000 or so clones, roughly 80% seen once. Sequences were obtained from CD4+ T cells from blood. The receptors stem from a human donor in good health.

The chain's CDR3 is CASSPGVTYEQYF. CDR3 sequence (DNA): TGTGCCAGCTCACCCGGGGTCACCTACGAGCAGTACTTC. The rearrangement uses TRBV18 and TRBJ2-7; D is perhaps TRBD2 (5 bases). Trimming cost V 3 bases and J 2 bases, with 8 bases left between them. CDR3 length: 13 residues. In germline, CDR1 is KGHSH, CDR2 LQKENI.

The chain combines TRBV10-3 with TRBJ1-5; TRBD1 is a possible D gene (5 bases). The V gene's germline CDR1 is ENHRY and CDR2 SYGVKD. Trimming removed 8 bases from V and 0 bases from J, with 11 bases in between. This CDR3 region has 14 residues. CDR3 in amino acids: CAISQGNSNQPQHF. CDR3 in DNA: TGTGCCATCTCTCAGGGCAATAGCAATCAGCCCCAGCATTTT.

The gene calls are TRBV7-3 and TRBJ1-1; maybe TRBD1 (6 bases). Germline V gene sequence: CDR1 SGHTA, CDR2 FQGTGA. The germline V and J ends were trimmed by 5 bases and 11 bases, with 27 bases remaining between them. The CDR3 has 16 amino acids. The CDR3 DNA sequence: TGTGCCAGCAGCCTAGGGAATATCGCGGGGGCTGGGGGTGCTTTCTTT. Its protein product is CASSLGNIAGAGGAFF.

V is TRBV6-5 and J is TRBJ1-2, with 9 bases fitting TRBD1. This CDR3 comprises 15 residues. The J segment lost 4 bases and the V segment lost 4 bases, leaving 7 bases of the junction unmatched. The germline CDR1 and CDR2 sequences are MNHEY and SVGAGI. The CDR3 loop is CASSSRGQGGYGYTF. Written as DNA, the CDR3 is TGTGCCAGCAGTTCAAGGGGACAGGGAGGCTATGGCTACACCTTC.

This clone has a single count. The rearrangement links TRBV6-1 to TRBJ1-1, with TRBD1 as a possible D gene (6 bases). This CDR3 has 14 residues. With 6 bases removed from V and 1 base from J, the gap between germline ends came to 12 bases. Looked up from germline, CDR1 is MNHNS and CDR2 is SASEGT. This CDR3 reads CASRPGHKNTEAFF. CDR3 bases: TGTGCCAGCAGGCCGGGACATAAGAACACTGAAGCTTTCTTT.

The chain links TRBV30 to TRBJ1-5; a weak D match, TRBD1 (5 bases). CDR1 is GTSNPN, CDR2 SVGIG, per germline (reference sequence). This CDR3 is 14 amino acids long. Trimming took off 0 bases at V and 1 base at J, with 7 bases between the two ends. The CDR3 loop is CAWSVGTSNQPQHF. CDR3 in DNA: TGTGCCTGGAGTGTGGGGACCAGCAATCAGCCCCAGCATTTT.

This clone was seen only a few times. The chain uses TRBV5-4 and TRBJ2-7; 8 bases are a match to TRBD2. The CDR3 is 13 amino acids. Germline lookup yields CDR1 SGHNT and CDR2 YYREEE (reference sequence). Trimming at V came to 4 bases and at J to 7 bases, leaving 7 bases not matched to a gene. CDR3 nucleotides: TGTGCCAGCAGCCTAGACAGCGGGAGTGAGCAGTACTTC. It encodes CASSLDSGSEQYF.

The chain employs TRBV2 and TRBJ2-2, with 7 bases that match TRBD1. The CDR3 is 14 amino acids. V trimming: 3 bases; J trimming: 4 bases; junction bases outside the gene matches: 2. Germline V CDR1 and CDR2: SNHLY, FYNNEI. Here the CDR3 DNA reads TGTGCCAGCAGTGAGGACAGGAGCACCGGGGAGCTGTTTTTT. Its translation is CASSEDRSTGELFF.

The chain uses TRBV13 and TRBJ2-7, with D perhaps TRBD1 (6 bases). The CDR3 is 15 residues long. The germline CDR1 and CDR2 sequences are PRHDT and FYEKMQ (reference sequence). Trimming left V 5 bases short and J 0 bases short, with 14 bases between. CDR3 region: CASSPRGSSSYEQYF. The CDR3 region has the DNA TGTGCCAGCAGCCCCAGGGGTAGTAGCTCCTACGAGCAGTACTTC.

This clone was detected a few times. The chain links TRBV6-6 to TRBJ2-7; D is ambiguous. The germline CDR1 and CDR2 sequences are MNHNY and SVGAGI (reference sequence). This CDR3 has 13 amino acids. The V gene lost 5 bases and the J gene lost 0 bases, with 8 bases spanning the gap. The CDR3 DNA sequence: TGTGCCAGCAGTGTGCGGAACTCCTACGAGCAGTACTTC. This translates into CASSVRNSYEQYF.

This chain joins TRBV5-1 and TRBJ2-5; 7 positions match TRBD1. Germline assignment: CDR1 SGHRS and CDR2 YFSETQ. Trimming removed 4 bases from V and 7 bases from J; junction bases left unmatched: 19. This CDR3 spans 17 amino acids. Written as DNA, the CDR3 is TGCGCCAGCAGCCCCGGGTCAGGGGGTGGACCTGGGCGGACCCAGTACTTC. Protein product: CASSPGSGGGPGRTQYF.

The chain couples TRBV18 to TRBJ1-5; D unresolved. Per germline, CDR1 KGHSH and CDR2 LQKENI. This CDR3 has 16 amino acids. Trimming removed 2 bases from V and 1 base from J, with 12 bases in between. The CDR3 protein is CASSPTGMRSNQPQHF. CDR3 in DNA: TGTGCCAGCTCACCAACGGGGATGAGAAGCAATCAGCCCCAGCATTTT.

The chain recombines TRBV7-3 with TRBJ1-2; no reliable D call. V lost 0 bases to trimming and J lost 4 bases, with 9 bases between them. In germline, CDR1 is SGHTA, CDR2 FQGTGA. The CDR3 is made up of 14 amino acids. CDR3 bases: TGTGCCAGCAGCTTAACAGGTGGCGGCTATGGCTACACCTTC. Amino acids: CASSLTGGGYGYTF.

The rearrangement uses TRBV19 and TRBJ1-5; a possible D gene is TRBD1 (5 bases). The V end lost 6 bases, the J end lost 6 bases, and 24 bases lay between the germline ends. Germline CDR1 reads LNHDA; CDR2 reads SQIVND (reference sequence). CDR3 length: 17 amino acids. As DNA, the CDR3 is TGTGCCAGTAGCCTCGCGAGTCCCGGGGGGAGAGGTCAGCCCCAGCATTTT. This codes for CASSLASPGGRGQPQHF.

The chain links TRBV30 to TRBJ1-2, with TRBD1 as a possible D gene (5 bases). Trimming removed 4 bases from V and 2 bases from J, with 8 bases in between. The germline gives CDR1 GTSNPN, CDR2 SVGIG (reference sequence). The CDR3 is 12 amino acids. This chain's CDR3 is CAWMTVNYGYTF. CDR3 DNA sequence: TGTGCCTGGATGACAGTGAACTATGGCTACACCTTC.

The chain combines TRBV9 with TRBJ2-1; 7 bases agree with TRBD2. Germline-derived CDR1 and CDR2 are SGDLS and YYNGEE. The CDR3 extends over 16 amino acids. The V gene end was trimmed by 2 bases and the J gene end by 0 bases; junction bases not matched to a gene: 5. The CDR3: CASSVTSAVSYNEQFF. CDR3 nucleotides: TGTGCCAGCAGCGTCACTAGCGCGGTCTCCTACAATGAGCAGTTCTTC.

The chain is built from TRBV9 and TRBJ2-4; 7 positions agree with TRBD2. The CDR3 sequence is 16 residues long. Germline CDR1 reads SGDLS; CDR2 reads YYNGEE. After removal of 0 bases from V and 0 bases from J, the junction contained 3 bases not matched to a gene. CDR3 amino acids: CASSVEAGRAKNIQYF. CDR3 coding DNA: TGTGCCAGCAGCGTAGAAGCGGGAAGAGCCAAAAACATTCAGTACTTC.

This rearrangement joins TRBV10-1 to TRBJ1-2, with 11 positions matching TRBD1. The junction had 9 bases not matched to a gene; V was cut back by 5 bases and J by 7 bases. The CDR3 covers 15 residues. Germline CDR1 is WNHNN and CDR2 is SYGVQD (reference sequence). The CDR3 DNA follows: TGCGCCAGCAGTTCGGGACAGGGGGATGGCAGTGGCTACACCTTC. Translation: CASSSGQGDGSGYTF.

This clone was picked up a small number of times. The rearrangement uses TRBV10-1 and TRBJ1-1, with D uncertain. Germline V CDR1 and CDR2: WNHNN, SYGVQD (reference sequence). This CDR3 has 14 amino acids. Trimming pared 2 bases from V and 2 bases from J, leaving 9 bases between. CDR3 in amino acids: CASSEGRVNTEAFF. The CDR3 nucleotides read TGCGCCAGCAGTGAGGGGCGAGTAAACACTGAAGCTTTCTTT.